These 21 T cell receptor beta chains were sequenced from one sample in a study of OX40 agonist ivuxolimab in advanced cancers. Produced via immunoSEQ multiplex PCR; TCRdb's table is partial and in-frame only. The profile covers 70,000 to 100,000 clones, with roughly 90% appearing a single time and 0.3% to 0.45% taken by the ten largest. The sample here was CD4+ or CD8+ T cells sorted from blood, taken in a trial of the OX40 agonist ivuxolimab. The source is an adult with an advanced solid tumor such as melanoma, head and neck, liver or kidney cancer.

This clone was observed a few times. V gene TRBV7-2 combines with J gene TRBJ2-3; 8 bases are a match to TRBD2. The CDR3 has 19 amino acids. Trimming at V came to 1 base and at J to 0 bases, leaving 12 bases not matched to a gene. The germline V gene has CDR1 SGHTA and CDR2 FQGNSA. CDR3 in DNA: TGTGCCAGCAGCTTAGTCTTCGGCCTAGCGGGCCTTAGCACAGATACGCAGTATTTT. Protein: CASSLVFGLAGLSTDTQYF.

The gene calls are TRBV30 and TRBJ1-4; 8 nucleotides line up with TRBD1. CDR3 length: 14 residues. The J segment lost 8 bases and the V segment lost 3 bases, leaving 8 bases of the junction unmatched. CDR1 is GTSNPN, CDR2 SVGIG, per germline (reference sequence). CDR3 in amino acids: CAWRRTGRVEKLFF. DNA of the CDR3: TGTGCCTGGAGAAGGACAGGGAGGGTCGAAAAACTGTTTTTT.

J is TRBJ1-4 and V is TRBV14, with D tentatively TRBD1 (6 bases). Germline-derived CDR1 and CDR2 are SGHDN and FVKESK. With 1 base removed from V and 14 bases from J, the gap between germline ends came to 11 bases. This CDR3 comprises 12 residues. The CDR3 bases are TGTGCCAGCAGCCAAGGGGGGGCCCGGCTGTTTTTT. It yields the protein CASSQGGARLFF.

The CDR3 DNA sequence: TGTGCCAGCAGCTTAAGACTAGCGCCCCCACCGGGAGAGACCCAGTACTTC. Its translation: CASSLRLAPPPGETQYF. This chain joins TRBV13 and TRBJ2-5; 8 positions match TRBD2. Trimming cost V 2 bases and J 4 bases; bases outside gene matches: 12. This CDR3 spans 17 amino acids. Looked up from germline, CDR1 is PRHDT and CDR2 is FYEKMQ (reference sequence).

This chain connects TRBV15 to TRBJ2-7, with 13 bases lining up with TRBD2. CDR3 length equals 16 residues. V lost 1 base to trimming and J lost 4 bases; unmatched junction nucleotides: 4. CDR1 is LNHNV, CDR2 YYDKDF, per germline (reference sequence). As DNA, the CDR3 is TGTGCCACCAGCAGAGCGGGACTAGCGGGAAAATACGAGCAGTACTTC. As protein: CATSRAGLAGKYEQYF.

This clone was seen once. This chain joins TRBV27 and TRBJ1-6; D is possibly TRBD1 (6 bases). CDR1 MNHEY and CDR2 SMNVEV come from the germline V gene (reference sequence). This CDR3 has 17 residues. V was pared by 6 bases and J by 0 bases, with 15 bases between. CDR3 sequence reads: CASSKRQDSSYNSPLHF. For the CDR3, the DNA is TGTGCCAGCAGCAAGAGACAGGATAGCTCCTATAATTCACCCCTCCACTTT.

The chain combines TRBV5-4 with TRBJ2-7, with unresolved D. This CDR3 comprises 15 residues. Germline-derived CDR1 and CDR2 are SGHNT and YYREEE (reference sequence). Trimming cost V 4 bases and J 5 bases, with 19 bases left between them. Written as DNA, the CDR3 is TGTGCCAGCAGCCAGGACCTTATGAAGATCCACGAGCAGTACTTC. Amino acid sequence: CASSQDLMKIHEQYF. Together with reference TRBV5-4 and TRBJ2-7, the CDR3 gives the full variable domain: ETGVTQSPTHLIKTRGQQVTLRCSSQSGHNTVSWYQQALGQGPQFIFQYYREEENGRGNFPPRFSGLQFPNYSSELNVNALELDDSALYLCASSQDLMKIHEQYFGPGTRLTVT.

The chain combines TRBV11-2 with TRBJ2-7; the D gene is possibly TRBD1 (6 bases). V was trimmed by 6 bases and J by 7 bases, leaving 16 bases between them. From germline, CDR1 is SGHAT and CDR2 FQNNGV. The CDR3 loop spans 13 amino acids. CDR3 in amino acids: CASSLGGPGEQYF. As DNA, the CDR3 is TGTGCCAGCAGTCTAGGGGGACCCGGGGAGCAGTACTTC.

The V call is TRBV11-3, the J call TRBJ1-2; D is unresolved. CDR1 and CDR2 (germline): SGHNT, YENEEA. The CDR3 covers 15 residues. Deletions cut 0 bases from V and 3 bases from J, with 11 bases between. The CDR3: CASSLEGLRDYGYTF. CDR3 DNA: TGTGCCAGCAGCTTAGAGGGGTTACGGGACTATGGCTACACCTTC.

CDR3: CASSEAVSLGGELFF. Here the CDR3 DNA reads TGTGCCAGCAGTGAAGCCGTCTCGTTGGGCGGGGAGCTGTTTTTT. The genes are TRBV6-1 and TRBJ2-2; no firm D call. CDR1 and CDR2 from the germline V gene are MNHNS and SASEGT. Trimming left V 0 bases short and J 7 bases short, with 12 bases between. This CDR3 is built from 15 residues.

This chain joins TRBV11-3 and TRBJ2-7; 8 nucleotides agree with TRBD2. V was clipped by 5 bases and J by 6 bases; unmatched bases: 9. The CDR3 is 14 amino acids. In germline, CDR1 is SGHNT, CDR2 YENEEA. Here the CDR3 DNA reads TGTGCCAGCAGCCCGGGACTAGGTAACGGCGAGCAGTACTTC. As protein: CASSPGLGNGEQYF.

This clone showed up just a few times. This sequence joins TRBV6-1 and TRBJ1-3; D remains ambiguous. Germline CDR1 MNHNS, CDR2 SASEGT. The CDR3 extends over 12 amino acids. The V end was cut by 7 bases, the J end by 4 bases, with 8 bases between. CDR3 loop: CASKADGNTIYF. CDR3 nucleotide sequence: TGTGCCAGCAAGGCGGACGGAAACACCATATATTTT.

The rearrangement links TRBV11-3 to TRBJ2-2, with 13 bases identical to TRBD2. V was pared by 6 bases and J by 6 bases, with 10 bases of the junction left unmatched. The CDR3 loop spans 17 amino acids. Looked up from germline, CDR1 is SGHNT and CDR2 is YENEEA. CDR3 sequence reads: CASSSPGTSGIAGELFF. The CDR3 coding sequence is TGTGCCAGCAGTTCCCCCGGGACTAGCGGGATTGCCGGGGAGCTGTTTTTT.

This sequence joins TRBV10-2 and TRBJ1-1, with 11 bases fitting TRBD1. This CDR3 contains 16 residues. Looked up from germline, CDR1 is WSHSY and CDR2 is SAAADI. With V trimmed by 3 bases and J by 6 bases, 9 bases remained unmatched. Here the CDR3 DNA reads TGCGCCAGCAGTGATTACCGGGACAGGGGGGACGCTGAAGCTTTCTTT. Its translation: CASSDYRDRGDAEAFF.

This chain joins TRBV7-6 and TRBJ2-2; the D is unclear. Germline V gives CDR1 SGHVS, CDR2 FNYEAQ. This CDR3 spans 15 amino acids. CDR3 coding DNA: TGTGCTACAAGGGTCTCACGAACGAACACCGGGGAGCTGTTTTTT. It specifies CATRVSRTNTGELFF.

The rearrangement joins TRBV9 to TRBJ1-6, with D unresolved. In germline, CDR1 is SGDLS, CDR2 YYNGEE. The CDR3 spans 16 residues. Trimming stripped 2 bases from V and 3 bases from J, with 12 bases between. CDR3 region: CASSVSPVGYNSPLHF. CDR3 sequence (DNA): TGTGCCAGCAGCGTGAGCCCTGTGGGCTATAATTCACCCCTCCACTTT.

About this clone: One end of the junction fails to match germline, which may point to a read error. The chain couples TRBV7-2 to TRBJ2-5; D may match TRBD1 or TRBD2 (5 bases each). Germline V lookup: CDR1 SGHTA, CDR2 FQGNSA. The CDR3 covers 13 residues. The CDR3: CASSPGTQGTQYF. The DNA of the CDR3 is TGTGCCAGCAGCCCGGGGACCCAAGGGACCCAGTACTTC.

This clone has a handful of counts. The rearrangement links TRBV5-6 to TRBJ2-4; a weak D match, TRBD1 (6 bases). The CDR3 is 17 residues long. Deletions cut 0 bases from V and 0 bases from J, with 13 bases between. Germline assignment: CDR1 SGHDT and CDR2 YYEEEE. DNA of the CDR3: TGTGCCAGCAGCTTGGCTTTGACAGGCCTAGCCAAAAACATTCAGTACTTC. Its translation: CASSLALTGLAKNIQYF.

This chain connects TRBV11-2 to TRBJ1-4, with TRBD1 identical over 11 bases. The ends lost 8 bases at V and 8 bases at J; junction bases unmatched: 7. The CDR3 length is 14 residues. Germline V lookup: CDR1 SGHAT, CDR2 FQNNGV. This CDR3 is CASGQGALGEKLFF. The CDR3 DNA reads TGTGCCAGCGGACAGGGGGCGCTTGGAGAAAAACTGTTTTTT.

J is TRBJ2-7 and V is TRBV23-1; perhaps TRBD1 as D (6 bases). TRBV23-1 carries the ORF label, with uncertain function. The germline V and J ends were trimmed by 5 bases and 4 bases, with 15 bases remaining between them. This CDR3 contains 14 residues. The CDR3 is CASSDHGRGYEQYF. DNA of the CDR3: TGCGCCAGCAGTGACCATGGCAGGGGTTACGAGCAGTACTTC.

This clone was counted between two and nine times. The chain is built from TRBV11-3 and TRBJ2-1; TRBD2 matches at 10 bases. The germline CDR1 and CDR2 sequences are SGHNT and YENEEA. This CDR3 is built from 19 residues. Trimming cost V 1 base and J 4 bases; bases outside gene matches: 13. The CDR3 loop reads CASSLGVRTSGPGYNEQFF. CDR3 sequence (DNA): TGTGCCAGCAGCTTAGGCGTTCGGACTAGCGGACCAGGATACAATGAGCAGTTCTTC.